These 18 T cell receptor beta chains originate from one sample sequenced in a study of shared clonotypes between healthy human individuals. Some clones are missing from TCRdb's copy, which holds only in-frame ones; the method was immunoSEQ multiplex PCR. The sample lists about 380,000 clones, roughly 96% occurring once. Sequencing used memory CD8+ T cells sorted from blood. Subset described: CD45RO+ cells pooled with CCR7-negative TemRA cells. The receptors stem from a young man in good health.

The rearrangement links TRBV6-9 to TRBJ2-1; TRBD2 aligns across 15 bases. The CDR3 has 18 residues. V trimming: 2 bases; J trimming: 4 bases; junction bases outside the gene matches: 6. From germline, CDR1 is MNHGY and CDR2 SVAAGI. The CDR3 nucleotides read TGTGCCAGCAGTTATACCGGACTAGCGGGAGGGGAATACAATGAGCAGTTCTTC. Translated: CASSYTGLAGGEYNEQFF.

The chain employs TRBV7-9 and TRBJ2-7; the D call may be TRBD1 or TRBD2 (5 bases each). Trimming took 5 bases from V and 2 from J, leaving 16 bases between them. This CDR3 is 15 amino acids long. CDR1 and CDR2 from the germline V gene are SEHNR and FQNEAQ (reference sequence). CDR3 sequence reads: CASSHPGPPAYEQYF. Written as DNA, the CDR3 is TGTGCCAGCAGCCATCCGGGACCGCCCGCCTACGAGCAGTACTTC.

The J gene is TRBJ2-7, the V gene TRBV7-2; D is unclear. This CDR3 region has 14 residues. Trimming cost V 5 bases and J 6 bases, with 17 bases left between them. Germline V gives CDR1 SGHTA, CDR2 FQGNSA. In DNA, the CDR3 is TGTGCCAGCAGCCGAGAGGTTGGTAAGCGCGAGCAGTACTTC. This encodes CASSREVGKREQYF.

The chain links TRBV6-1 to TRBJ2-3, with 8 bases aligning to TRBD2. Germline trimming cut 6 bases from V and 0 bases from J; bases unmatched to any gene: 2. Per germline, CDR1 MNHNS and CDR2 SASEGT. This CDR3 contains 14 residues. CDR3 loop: CASRPSGSTDTQYF. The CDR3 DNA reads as TGTGCCAGCAGACCTAGCGGGAGCACAGATACGCAGTATTTT.

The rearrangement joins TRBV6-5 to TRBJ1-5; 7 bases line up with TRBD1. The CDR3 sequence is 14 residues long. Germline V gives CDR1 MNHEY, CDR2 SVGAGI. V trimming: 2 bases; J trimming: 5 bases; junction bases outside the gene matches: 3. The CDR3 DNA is TGTGCCAGCAGTTACAGGGGGCCCGATCAGCCCCAGCATTTT. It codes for CASSYRGPDQPQHF.

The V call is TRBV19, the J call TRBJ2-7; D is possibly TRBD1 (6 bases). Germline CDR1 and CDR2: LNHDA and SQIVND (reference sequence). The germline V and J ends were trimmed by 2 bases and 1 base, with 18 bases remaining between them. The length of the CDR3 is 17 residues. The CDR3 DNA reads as TGTGCCAGTAGTATAAGGGCAATAAGTACAGGGTCCTACGAGCAGTACTTC. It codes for CASSIRAISTGSYEQYF.

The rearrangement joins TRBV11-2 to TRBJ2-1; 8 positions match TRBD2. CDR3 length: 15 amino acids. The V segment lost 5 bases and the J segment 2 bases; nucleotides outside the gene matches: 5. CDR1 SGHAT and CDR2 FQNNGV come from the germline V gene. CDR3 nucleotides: TGTGCCAGCAGCACACTAGCGGCACCCTACAATGAGCAGTTCTTC. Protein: CASSTLAAPYNEQFF. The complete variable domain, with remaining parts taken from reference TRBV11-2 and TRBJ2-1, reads EAGVAQSPRYKIIEKRQSVAFWCNPISGHATLYWYQQILGQGPKLLIQFQNNGVVDDSQLPKDRFSAERLKGVDSTLKIQPAKLEDSAVYLCASSTLAAPYNEQFFGPGTRLTVL.

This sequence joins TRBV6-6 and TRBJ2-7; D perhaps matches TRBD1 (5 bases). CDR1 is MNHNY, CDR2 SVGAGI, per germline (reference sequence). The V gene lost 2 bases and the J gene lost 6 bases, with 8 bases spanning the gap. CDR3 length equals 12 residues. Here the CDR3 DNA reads TGTGCCAGCAGTTACGATAGGGGCGAGCAGTACTTC. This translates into CASSYDRGEQYF.

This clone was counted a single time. The CDR3 DNA reads TGTGCCAGCAACCGGGGCTACGAGCAGTACTTC. It specifies CASNRGYEQYF. V is TRBV28 and J is TRBJ2-7, with D maybe TRBD2 (5 bases). CDR3 length: 11 residues. Trimming stripped 7 bases from V and 3 bases from J, with 7 bases between. Germline CDR1 reads MDHEN; CDR2 reads SYDVKM.

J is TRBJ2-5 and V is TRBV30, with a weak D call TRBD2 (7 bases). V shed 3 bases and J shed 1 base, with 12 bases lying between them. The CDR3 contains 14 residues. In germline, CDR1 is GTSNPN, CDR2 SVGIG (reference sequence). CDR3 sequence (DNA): TGTGCCTGGAGGGTAGGGGGGGGCCAAGAGACCCAGTACTTC. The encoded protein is CAWRVGGGQETQYF.

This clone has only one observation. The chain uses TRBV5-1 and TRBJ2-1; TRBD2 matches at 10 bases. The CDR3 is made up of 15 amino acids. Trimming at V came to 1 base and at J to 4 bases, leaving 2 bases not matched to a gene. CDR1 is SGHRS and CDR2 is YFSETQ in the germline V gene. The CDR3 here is CASSLSLAGYNEQFF. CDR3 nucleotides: TGCGCCAGCAGCTTGTCACTAGCGGGGTACAATGAGCAGTTCTTC.

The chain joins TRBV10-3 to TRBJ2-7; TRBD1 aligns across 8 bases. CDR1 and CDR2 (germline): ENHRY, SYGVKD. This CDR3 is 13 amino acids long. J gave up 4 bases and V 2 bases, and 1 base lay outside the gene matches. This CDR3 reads CAISEGTGYEQYF. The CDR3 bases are TGTGCCATCAGTGAGGGGACAGGTTACGAGCAGTACTTC.

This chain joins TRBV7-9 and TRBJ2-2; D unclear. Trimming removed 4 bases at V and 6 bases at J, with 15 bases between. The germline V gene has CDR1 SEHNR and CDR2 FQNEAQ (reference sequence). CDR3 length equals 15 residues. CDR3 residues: CASSSPATFAGELFF. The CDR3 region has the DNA TGTGCCAGCAGCTCACCAGCGACTTTCGCCGGGGAGCTGTTTTTT.

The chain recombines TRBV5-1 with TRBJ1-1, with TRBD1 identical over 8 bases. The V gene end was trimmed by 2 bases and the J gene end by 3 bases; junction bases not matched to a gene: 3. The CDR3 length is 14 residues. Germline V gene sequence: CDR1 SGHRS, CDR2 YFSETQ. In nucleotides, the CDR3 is TGCGCCAGCAGCTTCAGGGGGCGGGACACTGAAGCTTTCTTT. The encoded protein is CASSFRGRDTEAFF. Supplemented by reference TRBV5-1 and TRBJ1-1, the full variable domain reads KAGVTQTPRYLIKTRGQQVTLSCSPISGHRSVSWYQQTPGQGLQFLFEYFSETQRNKGNFPGRFSGRQFSNSRSEMNVSTLELGDSALYLCASSFRGRDTEAFFGQGTRLTVV.

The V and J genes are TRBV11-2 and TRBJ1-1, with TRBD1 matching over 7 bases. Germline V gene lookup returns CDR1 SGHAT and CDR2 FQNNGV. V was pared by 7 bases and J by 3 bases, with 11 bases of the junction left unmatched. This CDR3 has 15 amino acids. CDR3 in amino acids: CASTLRQGSYTEAFF. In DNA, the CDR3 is TGTGCCAGCACCCTTCGACAGGGCTCGTACACTGAAGCTTTCTTT. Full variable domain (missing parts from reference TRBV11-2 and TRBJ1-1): EAGVAQSPRYKIIEKRQSVAFWCNPISGHATLYWYQQILGQGPKLLIQFQNNGVVDDSQLPKDRFSAERLKGVDSTLKIQPAKLEDSAVYLCASTLRQGSYTEAFFGQGTRLTVV.

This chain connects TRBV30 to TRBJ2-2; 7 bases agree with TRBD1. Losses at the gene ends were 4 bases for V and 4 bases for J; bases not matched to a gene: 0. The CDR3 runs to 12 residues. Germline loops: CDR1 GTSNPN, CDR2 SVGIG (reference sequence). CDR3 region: CAWTGGTGELFF. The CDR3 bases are TGTGCCTGGACAGGGGGCACCGGGGAGCTGTTTTTT.

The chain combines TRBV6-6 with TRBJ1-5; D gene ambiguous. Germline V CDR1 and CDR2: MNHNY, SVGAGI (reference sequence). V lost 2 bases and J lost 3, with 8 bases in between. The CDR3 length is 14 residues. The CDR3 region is CASSYAGLNQPQHF. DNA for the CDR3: TGTGCCAGCAGTTACGCGGGTCTCAATCAGCCCCAGCATTTT.

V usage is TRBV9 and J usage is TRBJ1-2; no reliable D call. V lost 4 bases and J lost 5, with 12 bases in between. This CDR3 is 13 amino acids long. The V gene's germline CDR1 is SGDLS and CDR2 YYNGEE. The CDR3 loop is CASSTQEGYGYTF. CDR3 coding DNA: TGTGCCAGCAGCACTCAGGAAGGGTATGGCTACACCTTC.